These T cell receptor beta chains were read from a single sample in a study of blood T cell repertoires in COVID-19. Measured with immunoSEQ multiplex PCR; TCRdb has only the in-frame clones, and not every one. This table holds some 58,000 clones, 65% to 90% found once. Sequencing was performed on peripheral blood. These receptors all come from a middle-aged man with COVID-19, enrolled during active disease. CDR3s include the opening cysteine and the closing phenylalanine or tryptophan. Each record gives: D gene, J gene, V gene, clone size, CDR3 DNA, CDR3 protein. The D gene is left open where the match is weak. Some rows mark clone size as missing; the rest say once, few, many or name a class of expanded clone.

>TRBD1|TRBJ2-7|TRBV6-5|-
TGTGCCAGCAGCCTGACAGGGGAGGTCTACGAGCAGTACTTC
CASSLTGEVYEQYF
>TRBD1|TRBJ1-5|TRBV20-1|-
TGCAGTGCTAGTTCAGGGGGTGGCAATCAGCCCCAGCATTTT
CSASSGGGNQPQHF
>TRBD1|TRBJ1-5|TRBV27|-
TGTGCCAGCAGCATGGACAGGGGAGGACAGCCCCAGCATTTT
CASSMDRGGQPQHF
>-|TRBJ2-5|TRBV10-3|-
TGTGCCATCAGTGAGATCGGGACACTGGGCGAGACCCAGTACTTC
CAISEIGTLGETQYF
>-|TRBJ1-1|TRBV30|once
TGTGCCTGGAGAGATGGGCCACCGCGGGAGGTGAACACTGAAGCTTTCTTT
CAWRDGPPREVNTEAFF
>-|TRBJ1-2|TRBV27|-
TGTGCCAGCAGTTTTGGCGGTCAGAGTGGCTACACCTTC
CASSFGGQSGYTF
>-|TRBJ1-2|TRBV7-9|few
TGTGCCAGCAGCCCACAGGGCGGGTATGGCTACACCTTC
CASSPQGGYGYTF
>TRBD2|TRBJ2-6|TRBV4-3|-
TGCGCCAGCAGCCACCTAGGGACTAGCGGAATTTCTGGGGCCAACGTCCTGACTTTC
CASSHLGTSGISGANVLTF
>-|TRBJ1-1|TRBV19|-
TGTGCCAGTAGCACGGGAAGCGGATGGAACACTGAAGCTTTCTTT
CASSTGSGWNTEAFF
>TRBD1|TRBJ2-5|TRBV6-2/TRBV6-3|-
TGTGCCAGCAGCCAACAGGGGGCGCGGGAGACCCAGTACTTC
CASSQQGARETQYF
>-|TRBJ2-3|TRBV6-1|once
TGTGCCAGCAGTGAATGGAGAGCAGATACGCAGTATTTT
CASSEWRADTQYF
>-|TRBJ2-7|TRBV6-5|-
TGTGCCAGCGGTCAGGGTCCCCCCGGAGAGCAGTACTTC
CASGQGPPGEQYF
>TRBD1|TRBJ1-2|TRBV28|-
TGTGCCAGCAGTTCGCAAAGGGCAGGGGGTAACTATGGCTACACCTTC
CASSSQRAGGNYGYTF
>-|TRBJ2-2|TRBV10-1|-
TGCGCCAGCAGTGATTCTGTGGGAGTGAACACCGGGGAGCTGTTTTTT
CASSDSVGVNTGELFF
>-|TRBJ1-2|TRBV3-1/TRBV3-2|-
TGTGCCAGCAGCCAAGGTTTACAGGGCGGCTACACCTTC
CASSQGLQGGYTF
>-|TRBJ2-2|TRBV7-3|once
TGTGCCAGCGCTGGAGTTCCGAACACCGGGGAGCTGTTTTTT
CASAGVPNTGELFF
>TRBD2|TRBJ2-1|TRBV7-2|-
TGTGCCAGCAGCCCGGGACTAGCGGACTACAATGAGCAGTTCTTC
CASSPGLADYNEQFF
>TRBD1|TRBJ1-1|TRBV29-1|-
TGCAGCGTCAGGGGACAGATGAACACTGAAGCTTTCTTT
CSVRGQMNTEAFF
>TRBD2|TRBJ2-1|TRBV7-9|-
TGTGCCAGCAGCTTACCTAGCGGGACAAATGAGCAGTTCTTC
CASSLPSGTNEQFF
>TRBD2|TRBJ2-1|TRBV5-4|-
TGTGCCAGCAGCAGGGACTACCAAGCCTACAATGAGCAGTTCTTC
CASSRDYQAYNEQFF
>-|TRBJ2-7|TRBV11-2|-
TGTGCCAGCAGCTTTTCTCAGGGAGGCTCCTACGAGCAGTACTTC
CASSFSQGGSYEQYF
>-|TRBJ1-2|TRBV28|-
TGTGCCAGCACTTCTAACTATGGCTACACCTTC
CASTSNYGYTF
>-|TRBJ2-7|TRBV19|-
TGTGCCAGTAGTATAGCGGCAGGCCGCGAGCAGTACTTC
CASSIAAGREQYF
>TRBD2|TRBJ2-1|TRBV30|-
TGTGCCTGGAGTGTGGGCGGGAGGGGATCTGAGCAGTTCTTC
CAWSVGGRGSEQFF
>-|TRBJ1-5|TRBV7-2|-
TGTGCCAGCAGCTTAGGATCGGGGGGCTACCAGCCCCAGCATTTT
CASSLGSGGYQPQHF
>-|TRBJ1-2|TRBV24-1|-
TGTGCCACCAGTGACCCGGACACCTCTAACTATGGCTACACCTTC
CATSDPDTSNYGYTF
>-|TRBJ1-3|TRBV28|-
TGTGCCAGCAGCCCCTTGGGGGGGCTCTCTGGAAACACCATATATTTT
CASSPLGGLSGNTIYF
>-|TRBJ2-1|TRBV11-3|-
TGTGCCAGCAGCTTATGGCCAAAAAGCTCCTACAATGAGCAGTTCTTC
CASSLWPKSSYNEQFF
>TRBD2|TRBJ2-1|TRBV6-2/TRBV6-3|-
TGTGCCAGCAGTTACTTACTAGCGGTCAGGGATGAGCAGTTCTTC
CASSYLLAVRDEQFF
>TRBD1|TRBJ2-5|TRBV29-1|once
TGCAGCGTTGACTCAGGGGGACAGGGGGTGATAAAGACCCAGTACTTC
CSVDSGGQGVIKTQYF
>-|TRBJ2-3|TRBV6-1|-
TGTGCCAGCAGTGAACGGCTAGCGACAATTTCAGGGACGCAGTATTTT
CASSERLATISGTQYF
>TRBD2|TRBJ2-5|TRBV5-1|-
TGCGCCAGCAGCTTGGTAGCGGGAGAGGGAGAGACCCAGTACTTC
CASSLVAGEGETQYF
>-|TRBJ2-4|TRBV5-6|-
TGTGCCAGCACCCGGGTGGGTGGAAACATTCAGTACTTC
CASTRVGGNIQYF
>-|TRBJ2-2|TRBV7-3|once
TGTGCCAGCAGCTCCGGGGGGCTCAACACCGGGGAGCTGTTTTTT
CASSSGGLNTGELFF
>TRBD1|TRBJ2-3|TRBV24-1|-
TGTGCCACCAGTGATCGCACAGGGGCCCCTATCACAGATACGCAGTATTTT
CATSDRTGAPITDTQYF
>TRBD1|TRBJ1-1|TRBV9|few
TGTGCCAGCACTCGGGGGACAGGGGGCGAGGAAGCTTTCTTT
CASTRGTGGEEAFF
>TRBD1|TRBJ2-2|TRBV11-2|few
TGTGCCAGCAGCTTATCGGAGACAGGGACGAACACCGGGGAGCTGTTTTTT
CASSLSETGTNTGELFF
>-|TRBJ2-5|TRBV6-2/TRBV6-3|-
TGTGCCAGCAGTTACCCTAGCGACTCCCGAGCAGGGACCCAGTACTTC
CASSYPSDSRAGTQYF
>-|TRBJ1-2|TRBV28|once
TGTGCCAGCAGTTTAGTCGCGACAGTTCAAGCTAACTATGGCTACACCTTC
CASSLVATVQANYGYTF
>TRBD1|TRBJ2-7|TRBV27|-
TGTGCCAGCACCTCCGGGACAGGGACCCTTTTAGGCGAGCAGTACTTC
CASTSGTGTLLGEQYF
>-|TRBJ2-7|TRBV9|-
TGTGCCAGCGCAAAGGATCTAGCTCAAACGAGAGAGCAGTACTTC
CASAKDLAQTREQYF
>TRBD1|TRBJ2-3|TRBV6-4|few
TGTGCCAGCAGTGACGGGACAGGGGGCGCAGATACGCAGTATTTT
CASSDGTGGADTQYF
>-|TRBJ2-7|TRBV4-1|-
TGCGCCAGCAGCCCAGGAGCGGGTTGGGAGCAGTACTTC
CASSPGAGWEQYF